A selection of T cell receptor beta chains follows, all from one sample in a study of T cells in Graves' hyperthyroidism and ophthalmopathy. Each CDR3 protein is one row after TCRdb ran MiXCR on the multiplex PCR reads. This table holds around 300,000 distinct CDR3 sequences, 25% to 30% found once. Source material: blood. Receptor source: a man aged 40-55 years with Graves' hyperthyroidism that later progressed to Graves' ophthalmopathy. CDR3s include the opening cysteine and the closing phenylalanine or tryptophan. Fields, in order: D gene, V gene, J gene, clone size, CDR3 protein, CDR3 DNA. The D gene is left open where the match is weak. Size values are once, few and many counts, or a class for expanded clones, and some rows have none.

>-|TRBV6-1|TRBJ1-1|many
CASQGFAEAFF
TGTGCCAGCCAGGGTTTTGCTGAAGCTTTCTTT
>-|TRBV7-2|TRBJ2-5|-
CASRINVGETQYF
TGTGCCAGCCGTATCAACGTCGGGGAGACCCAGTACTTC
>-|TRBV6-2/TRBV6-3|TRBJ2-6|once
CASSLSVGSGANVLTF
TGTGCCAGCAGTTTGAGTGTGGGCTCTGGGGCCAACGTCCTGACTTTC
>-|TRBV7-4|TRBJ1-5|-
CARLSRLNQPQHF
TGTGCCAGGCTGTCACGGCTGAATCAGCCCCAGCATTTT
>-|TRBV12-3/TRBV12-4|TRBJ1-2|-
CASSTDRPDPVGYTF
TGTGCCAGCAGTACCGACCGACCCGACCCAGTTGGCTACACCTTC
>-|TRBV19|TRBJ1-1|many
CASSIGWDTEAFF
TGTGCCAGTAGTATTGGTTGGGACACTGAAGCTTTCTTT
>-|TRBV6-2/TRBV6-3|TRBJ1-1|-
CASRPSRAGEAFF
TGTGCCAGCAGGCCCTCGAGGGCGGGTGAAGCTTTCTTT
>TRBD2|TRBV6-1|TRBJ2-3|-
CASSVQTSGNTDTQYF
TGTGCCAGCAGTGTCCAGACTAGCGGGAACACAGATACGCAGTATTTT
>-|TRBV10-3|TRBJ2-7|few
CAIPLCIYEQYF
TGTGCCATCCCACTCTGCATATACGAGCAGTACTTC
>TRBD2|TRBV11-2|TRBJ2-2|many
CASSLDLTSGRITGELFF
TGTGCCAGCAGCTTAGACCTAACTAGCGGGAGAATTACCGGGGAGCTGTTTTTT
>-|TRBV4-1|TRBJ2-7|-
CASSQAPTEVYEQYF
TGCGCCAGCAGCCAAGCTCCGACGGAAGTCTACGAGCAGTACTTC
>-|TRBV24-1|TRBJ2-7|many
CATQDGGLYEQYF
TGTGCCACTCAGGACGGGGGGCTATACGAGCAGTACTTC
>-|TRBV12-3/TRBV12-4|TRBJ2-7|many
CASSFGGGGDEQYF
TGTGCCAGCAGTTTTGGAGGGGGAGGGGACGAGCAGTACTTC
>-|TRBV11-1|TRBJ1-1|-
CASSFAYQEQGITEAFF
TGTGCCAGCAGCTTCGCTTACCAAGAGCAGGGTATAACTGAAGCTTTCTTT
>TRBD1|TRBV6-2/TRBV6-3|TRBJ2-7|many
CASNLQGVDYEQYF
TGTGCCAGCAACTTACAGGGGGTCGACTACGAGCAGTACTTC
>-|TRBV10-3|TRBJ2-7|many
CAISESSYEQYF
TGTGCCATCAGTGAGTCGAGCTACGAGCAGTACTTC
>-|TRBV4-1|TRBJ2-5|many
CASSGQILGETQYF
TGCGCCAGCAGCGGACAAATTTTGGGAGAGACCCAGTACTTC
>TRBD2|TRBV11-2|TRBJ2-5|-
CASSFKFGLAGGDGETQYF
TGTGCCAGCAGCTTCAAGTTCGGTCTAGCGGGAGGGGACGGAGAGACCCAGTACTTC
>-|TRBV11-2|TRBJ1-5|many
CASSPVAGSVQPQHF
TGTGCCAGCAGCCCTGTGGCGGGGTCAGTCCAGCCCCAGCATTTT
>TRBD1|TRBV28|TRBJ1-2|once
CASSRDRRYGYTF
TGTGCCAGCAGTCGGGACAGGAGATATGGCTACACCTTC
>-|TRBV6-5|TRBJ2-7|-
CASSYARTHPQYF
TGTGCCAGCAGTTACGCCAGGACCCACCCGCAGTACTTC
>TRBD2|TRBV2|TRBJ2-5|-
CASTGTSGYFGETQYF
TGTGCCAGCACCGGGACTAGCGGCTACTTTGGAGAGACCCAGTACTTC
>-|TRBV28|TRBJ2-7|many
CASTPPDRYPYEQYF
TGTGCCAGCACCCCACCTGACAGGTACCCCTACGAGCAGTACTTC
>-|TRBV25-1|TRBJ2-7|many
CASSSFPYEQYF
TGTGCCAGCAGTTCCTTTCCCTACGAGCAGTACTTC
>TRBD2|TRBV15|TRBJ2-7|many
CATSRDLTSGTSYEQYF
TGTGCCACCAGCAGAGATTTAACTAGCGGGACGTCTTACGAGCAGTACTTC
>TRBD2|TRBV28|TRBJ2-7|few
CASTSGGAVDYEQYF
TGTGCCAGCACCTCCGGGGGGGCGGTAGACTACGAGCAGTACTTC
>-|TRBV30|TRBJ2-5|-
CAWSRGRGQETQYF
TGTGCCTGGAGTAGGGGCAGGGGCCAAGAGACCCAGTACTTC
>-|TRBV6-1|TRBJ1-1|-
CASPTATEAFF
TGTGCCAGCCCTACGGCCACTGAAGCTTTCTTT
>TRBD1|TRBV11-1|TRBJ2-7|many
CASSFPGGYYYEQYF
TGTGCCAGCAGCTTCCCAGGGGGCTATTACTACGAGCAGTACTTC
>TRBD2|TRBV9|TRBJ2-2|many
CASSPRGSGNIINAGELFF
TGTGCCAGCAGCCCCCGAGGTAGCGGGAACATAATCAATGCCGGGGAGCTGTTTTTT
>-|TRBV12-3/TRBV12-4|TRBJ1-1|few
CASTWGIRTEAFF
TGTGCCAGCACTTGGGGGATTCGGACTGAAGCTTTCTTT
>-|TRBV28|TRBJ1-1|many
CASSRHGLGHTEAFF
TGTGCCAGCAGTCGTCACGGCCTCGGACACACTGAAGCTTTCTTT
>TRBD1|TRBV2|TRBJ1-5|many
CASSAGQSNQPQHF
TGTGCCAGCAGTGCGGGACAGAGCAATCAGCCCCAGCATTTT
>TRBD1|TRBV2|TRBJ2-7|many
CASTRTGAEQYF
TGTGCCAGCACCCGGACAGGCGCCGAGCAGTACTTC
>-|TRBV27|TRBJ1-1|many
CASSSREWSTEAFF
TGTGCCAGCAGTTCCAGGGAATGGTCCACTGAAGCTTTCTTT
>-|TRBV3-1|TRBJ2-7|many
CASSPIGRNSYEQYF
TGTGCCAGCAGCCCCATCGGACGTAACTCCTACGAGCAGTACTTC
>TRBD2|TRBV11-1|TRBJ2-7|-
CASSSVAGREQYF
TGTGCCAGCAGCTCCGTAGCGGGACGCGAGCAGTACTTC
>-|TRBV5-1|TRBJ1-1|-
CASHGTFNTEAFF
TGCGCCAGCCACGGGACCTTTAACACTGAAGCTTTCTTT
>TRBD1|TRBV28|TRBJ2-7|-
CASATGAWDEQYF
TGTGCCAGCGCTACAGGGGCTTGGGACGAGCAGTACTTC
>-|TRBV2|TRBJ1-5|many
CASMIQQPQHF
TGTGCCAGCATGATACAGCAGCCCCAGCATTTT
>-|TRBV11-3|TRBJ2-5|many
CASSLGGQATPQETQYF
TGTGCCAGCAGCTTAGGAGGGCAGGCAACCCCACAAGAGACCCAGTACTTC
>-|TRBV10-3|TRBJ2-2|-
CATALLGRSNTGELFF
TGTGCCACCGCCCTCCTAGGGAGGAGTAACACCGGGGAGCTGTTTTTT
>-|TRBV29-1|TRBJ1-1|many
CSVEERVGATEAFF
TGCAGCGTTGAAGAACGGGTAGGGGCCACTGAAGCTTTCTTT
>-|TRBV4-1|TRBJ1-1|many
CASSQGVALEGWAEAFF
TGCGCCAGCAGCCAAGGAGTGGCATTAGAGGGGTGGGCTGAAGCTTTCTTT
>-|TRBV20-1|TRBJ2-7|many
CSASEVSFYEQYF
TGCAGTGCTAGCGAGGTGTCTTTCTACGAGCAGTACTTC
>TRBD1|TRBV30|TRBJ2-7|-
CAWSWDSRQGEQYF
TGTGCCTGGAGTTGGGACAGCCGACAGGGAGAGCAGTACTTC
>TRBD2|TRBV3-1|TRBJ2-5|-
CASSWGLAGDFAGNTIETQYF
TGTGCCAGCAGCTGGGGACTAGCGGGAGACTTTGCCGGGAATACCATAGAGACCCAGTACTTC
>-|TRBV28|TRBJ1-1|many
CASGINTEAFF
TGTGCCAGCGGCATAAACACTGAAGCTTTCTTT
>TRBD2|TRBV6-1|TRBJ2-5|many
CASSEFAGGRETQYF
TGTGCCAGCAGTGAATTCGCGGGAGGAAGAGAGACCCAGTACTTC
>-|TRBV27|TRBJ1-5|-
CASSLNRANQPQHF
TGTGCCAGCAGCCTCAACAGGGCCAATCAGCCCCAGCATTTT
>TRBD2|TRBV12-3/TRBV12-4|TRBJ2-7|-
CASSREGDEQYF
TGTGCCAGCAGCCGGGAGGGGGACGAGCAGTACTTC
>-|TRBV18|TRBJ1-1|many
CASSGELNTEAFF
TGTGCCAGCTCGGGAGAATTGAACACTGAAGCTTTCTTT
>-|TRBV12-3/TRBV12-4|TRBJ2-7|many
CASSSKPHTGNRVYEQYF
TGTGCCAGCAGTTCCAAACCTCACACAGGGAATAGGGTCTACGAGCAGTACTTC
>TRBD2|TRBV24-1|TRBJ2-2|many
CATSPTSGGLNTGELFF
TGTGCCACCAGCCCCACTAGCGGGGGCCTGAACACCGGGGAGCTGTTTTTT
>TRBD1|TRBV5-1|TRBJ2-7|many
CASSLSRQGSSFYEQYF
TGCGCCAGCAGCTTGAGTAGACAGGGGAGTTCTTTTTACGAGCAGTACTTC